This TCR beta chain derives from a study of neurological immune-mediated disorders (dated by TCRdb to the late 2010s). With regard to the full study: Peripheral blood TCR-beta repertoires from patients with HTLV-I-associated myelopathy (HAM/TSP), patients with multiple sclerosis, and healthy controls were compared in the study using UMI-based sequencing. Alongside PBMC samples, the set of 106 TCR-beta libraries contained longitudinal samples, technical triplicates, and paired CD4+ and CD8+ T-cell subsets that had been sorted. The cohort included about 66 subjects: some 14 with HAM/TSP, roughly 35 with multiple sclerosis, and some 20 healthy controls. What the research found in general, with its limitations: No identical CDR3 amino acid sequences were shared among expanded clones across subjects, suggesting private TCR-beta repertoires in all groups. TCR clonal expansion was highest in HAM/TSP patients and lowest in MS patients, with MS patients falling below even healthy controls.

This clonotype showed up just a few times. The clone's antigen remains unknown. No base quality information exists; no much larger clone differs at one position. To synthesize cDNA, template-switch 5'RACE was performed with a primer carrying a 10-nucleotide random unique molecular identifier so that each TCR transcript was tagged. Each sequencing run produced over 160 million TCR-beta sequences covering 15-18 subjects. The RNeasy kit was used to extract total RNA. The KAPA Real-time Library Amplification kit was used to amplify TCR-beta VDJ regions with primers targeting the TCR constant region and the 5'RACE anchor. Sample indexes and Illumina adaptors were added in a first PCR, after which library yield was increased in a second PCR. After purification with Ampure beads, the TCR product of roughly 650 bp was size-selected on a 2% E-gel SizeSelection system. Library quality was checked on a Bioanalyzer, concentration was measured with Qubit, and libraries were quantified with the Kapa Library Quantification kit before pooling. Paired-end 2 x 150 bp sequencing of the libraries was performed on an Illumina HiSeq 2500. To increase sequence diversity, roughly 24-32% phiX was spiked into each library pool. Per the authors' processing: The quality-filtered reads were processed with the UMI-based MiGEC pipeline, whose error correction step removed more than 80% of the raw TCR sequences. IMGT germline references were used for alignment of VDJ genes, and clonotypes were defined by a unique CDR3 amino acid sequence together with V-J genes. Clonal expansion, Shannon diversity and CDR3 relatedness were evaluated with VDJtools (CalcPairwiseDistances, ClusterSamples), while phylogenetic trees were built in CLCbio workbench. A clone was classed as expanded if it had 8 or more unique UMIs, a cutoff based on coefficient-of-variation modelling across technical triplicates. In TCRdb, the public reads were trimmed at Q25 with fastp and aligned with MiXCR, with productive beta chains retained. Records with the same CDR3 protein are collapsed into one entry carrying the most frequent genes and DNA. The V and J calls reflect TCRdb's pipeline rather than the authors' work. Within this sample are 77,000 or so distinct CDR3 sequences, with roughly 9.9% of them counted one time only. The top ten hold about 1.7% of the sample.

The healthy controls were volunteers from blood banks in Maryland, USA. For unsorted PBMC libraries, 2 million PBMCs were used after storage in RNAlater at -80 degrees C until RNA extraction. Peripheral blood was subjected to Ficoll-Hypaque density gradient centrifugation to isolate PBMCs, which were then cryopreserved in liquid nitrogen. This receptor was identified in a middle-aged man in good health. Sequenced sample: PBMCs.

This receptor carries the CDR3 CASGTSGARTDTQYF. The bases are TGTGCCAGTGGAACTAGCGGGGCGAGAACAGATACGCAGTATTTT. The chain employs TRBV5-8 and TRBJ2-3, with TRBD2 matching 10 junction bases. For CDR1 and CDR2, the germline V gene lists SGHTS and YDEGEE. From the cysteine through the phenylalanine, the CDR3 covers 15 amino acids. This entry keeps only the CDR3 DNA: 45 bases, framed from base 1. After removal of 8 bases from V and 3 bases from J, the junction retains 9 bases not matched to a gene.